The clone carrying this T cell receptor beta chain came up many times. Unmatched junction bases numbered 0, after V lost 4 bases and J lost 3 bases. Germline V gene sequence: CDR1 SEHNR, CDR2 FQNEAQ (reference sequence). The CDR3 runs to 14 residues. This sample was included in a study of blood T cells in healthy people across ages. A second about 7 to 11 cycle PCR used barcoded and J-beta primers. Every molecule of cDNA carried a tag from a template-switch adaptor with 12 random nucleotides. Samples each returned at least 2.5 million CDR3-containing paired-end reads. TCRdb analysed the 5' RACE reads with MiXCR anew, one entry per CDR3 protein. This sample yields 1 million or so distinct CDR3 sequences, of which almost 25% are seen a single time; approximately 0.79% belongs to the top ten. The sample was also linked to a second study, of T cells of mothers and their children.

The chain links TRBV7-9 to TRBJ2-3; 11 bases agree with TRBD1. The TCR originated in a girl aged 2 to 9 in good health. Sequencing was carried out using blood. The CDR3 loop is CASSWDRGTDTQYF. Written as DNA, the CDR3 is TGTGCCAGCAGCTGGGACAGGGGGACAGATACGCAGTATTTT.